This T cell receptor beta chain comes out of a study of shared clonotypes between healthy human individuals. Broader study findings: Represented diversity, genetic and exposure-history alike, was limited by few donors. Read depth was anticipated to influence clonotype sharing among donors.

V shed 1 base and J 3 bases; nucleotides not matched to a gene: 4. CDR1 and CDR2 from the germline V gene are MGHDK and SYGVNS. The length of the CDR3 is 15 residues. TCRdb's copy holds only in-frame clones and misses some; the assay was immunoSEQ multiplex PCR. The table has 1.5 million to 1.9 million clones, 98% seen once. With regard to this clone: What it recognizes is unknown.

This clonotype originated in a man aged 25-45 years in good health. This sequence joins TRBV25-1 and TRBJ2-7, with 9 bases aligning to TRBD1. Sequencing input: naive CD4+ T cells sorted from blood. Documented subset: CD45RA+ positively selected. CDR3 sequence: CASSELGQGGYEQYF. The CDR3 DNA follows: TGTGCCAGCAGTGAATTGGGACAGGGAGGCTACGAGCAGTACTTC.